Shown below are 2 T cell receptor beta chains from a single sample sequenced in a study of stem cell transplantation in POMP-related autoinflammatory disease. Sequencing used immunoSEQ multiplex PCR; TCRdb keeps in-frame clones, though not all of them. The sample shows more than 8,500 clones, about 88% of them seen only once. The sequenced sample was CD8+ T cells from PBMCs, obtained after stem cell transplantation. The receptors were sampled from a human patient with POMP-related autoinflammation and immune dysregulation (PRAID). T cells may partly derive from the graft donor.

This chain links TRBV13 with TRBJ1-6, with 8 bases identical to TRBD1. Trimming removed 3 bases from V and 10 bases from J; junction bases left unmatched: 5. The CDR3 covers 14 residues. Germline CDR1 is PRHDT and CDR2 is FYEKMQ (reference sequence). The CDR3 protein is CASSFETGDSPLHF. The CDR3 region has the DNA TGTGCCAGCAGCTTCGAGACAGGGGACTCACCCCTCCACTTT.

The genes are TRBV6-2 or TRBV6-3 and TRBJ2-5; D unclear. In germline, CDR1 is MNHEY, CDR2 SVGEGT. The CDR3 runs to 14 residues. V was clipped by 4 bases and J by 1 base, with 10 bases between them. CDR3 protein: CASSSISPQETQYF. CDR3 nucleotides: TGTGCCAGCAGTTCCATATCCCCCCAAGAGACCCAGTACTTC.